This is a list of T cell receptor beta chains from one sample in a study of cytomegalovirus exposure and HLA in healthy donors. Here immunoSEQ multiplex PCR was the method, and the copy in TCRdb shows in-frame clones only, minus some. The repertoire consists of around 110,000 clones, with 81% occurring once and the leading ten covering around 4%. The sequenced material came from PBMCs. The receptors shown here come from a young woman in good health and CMV-seronegative. CDR3s include the opening cysteine and the closing phenylalanine or tryptophan. Fields, in order: J gene, clone size, D gene, V gene, CDR3 DNA, CDR3 protein. D genes are given only for firm matches. Expanded clones are given a class, and other clones once, few, many or no size at all.

TRBJ2-7 . . TRBV19 TGTGCCAGTAGTATCGGGACTGGAACCTACGAGCAGTACTTC CASSIGTGTYEQYF
TRBJ1-2 . . TRBV11-2 TGTGCCAGCAGCTTAGCTGGCGGGATCTATGGCTACACCTTC CASSLAGGIYGYTF
TRBJ2-2 . . TRBV19 TGTGCCAGTAGTACCGGACAGAGCAACACCGGGGAGCTGTTTTTT CASSTGQSNTGELFF
TRBJ2-7 . TRBD2 TRBV27 TGTGCCAGCAGTTTACGACCGGGACTAGCGGGAGCGATCTACGAGCAGTACTTC CASSLRPGLAGAIYEQYF
TRBJ2-7 . . TRBV10-3 TGTGCCATCAGTGAGTCAGGCGGCGGATACGAGCAGTACTTC CAISESGGGYEQYF
TRBJ2-3 . TRBD2 TRBV4-2 TGTGCCAGCAGCCAAGAGTGGGAGACTAGCGGGAGAGATACGCAGTATTTT CASSQEWETSGRDTQYF
TRBJ2-7 once . TRBV23-1 TGCGCCAGCAGCCCAGACTGCGGGACTGTTTCCTACGAGCAGTACTTC CASSPDCGTVSYEQYF
TRBJ2-3 . . TRBV28 TGTGCCAGCAGTTCACAGGGAAATACGCAGTATTTT CASSSQGNTQYF
TRBJ2-1 . TRBD2 TRBV18 TGTGCCAGCTCACCCCCGGGACTAGCTACCAATGAGCAGTTCTTC CASSPPGLATNEQFF
TRBJ2-7 . TRBD1 TRBV10-1 TGCGCCAGCAGTGAATCGGGACAGGGGAAAAACGAGCAGTACTTC CASSESGQGKNEQYF
TRBJ1-6 . . TRBV27 TGTGCCAGCAGTTTAGTCCCACCTCAGGGTTCACCCCTCCACTTT CASSLVPPQGSPLHF
TRBJ2-7 . . TRBV29-1 TGCAGCGCCCAAGTTAGTATCTACGAGCAGTACTTC CSAQVSIYEQYF
TRBJ2-7 few . TRBV6-5 TGTGCCAGCAGTTACTCCGGAGGGCTAGGCTACGAGCAGTACTTC CASSYSGGLGYEQYF
TRBJ2-3 . TRBD2 TRBV15 TGTGCCACCAGCAGAGGTACAGCGGGAGTCTCAGATACGCAGTATTTT CATSRGTAGVSDTQYF
TRBJ2-1 . . TRBV19 TGTGCCAGTAGGAAGACATCAGGGCAGGGGTACAATGAGCAGTTCTTC CASRKTSGQGYNEQFF
TRBJ2-3 . . TRBV2 TGTGCCAGCAGTGAAAGGTTTCTAGGTCGAACAGATACGCAGTATTTT CASSERFLGRTDTQYF
TRBJ2-7 . TRBD2 TRBV30 TGTGCCTGGAGTGTACTCGCGGGAGGGTCTAACGAGCAGTACTTC CAWSVLAGGSNEQYF
TRBJ2-5 . . TRBV5-4 TGTGCCAGCAGTCTTGACGGCAGGGCAGGGGAGACCCAGTACTTC CASSLDGRAGETQYF
TRBJ2-1 . . TRBV19 TGTGCCAGTAGTATAACCCTGATCGGCAATGAGCAGTTCTTC CASSITLIGNEQFF
TRBJ2-7 . . TRBV2 TGTGCCAGCAGTGAGGGCGGGATTTCCTACGAGCAGTACTTC CASSEGGISYEQYF
TRBJ2-7 . TRBD1 TRBV5-1 TGCGCCAGCAGCTACCGGGACAGACCCTACGAGCAGTACTTC CASSYRDRPYEQYF